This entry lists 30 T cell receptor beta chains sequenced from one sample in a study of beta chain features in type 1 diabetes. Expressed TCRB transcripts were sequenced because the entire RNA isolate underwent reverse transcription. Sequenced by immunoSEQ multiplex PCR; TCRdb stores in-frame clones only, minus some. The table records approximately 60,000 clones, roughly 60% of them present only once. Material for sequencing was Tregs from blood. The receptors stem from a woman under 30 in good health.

The chain's CDR3 is CASSPLGTSALDEQFF. CDR3 coding DNA: TGTGCCAGCAGCCCGCTTGGGACTAGCGCCTTGGATGAGCAGTTCTTC. V and J are TRBV2 and TRBJ2-1; TRBD2 agrees at 10 bases. Looked up from germline, CDR1 is SNHLY and CDR2 is FYNNEI. The CDR3 has 16 amino acids. V trimming: 6 bases; J trimming: 8 bases; junction bases outside the gene matches: 13.

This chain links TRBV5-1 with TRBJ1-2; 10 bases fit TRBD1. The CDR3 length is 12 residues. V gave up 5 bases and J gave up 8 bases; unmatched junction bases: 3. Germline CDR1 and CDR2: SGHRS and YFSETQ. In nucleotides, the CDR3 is TGCGCCAGCAGACCGACAGGGGGCGGCTACACCTTC. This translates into CASRPTGGGYTF. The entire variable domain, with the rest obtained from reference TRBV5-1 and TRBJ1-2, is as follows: KAGVTQTPRYLIKTRGQQVTLSCSPISGHRSVSWYQQTPGQGLQFLFEYFSETQRNKGNFPGRFSGRQFSNSRSEMNVSTLELGDSALYLCASRPTGGGYTFGSGTRLTVV.

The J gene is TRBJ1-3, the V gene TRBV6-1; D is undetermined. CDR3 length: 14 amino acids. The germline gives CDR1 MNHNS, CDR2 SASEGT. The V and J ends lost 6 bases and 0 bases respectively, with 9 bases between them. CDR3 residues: CASSIISSGNTIYF. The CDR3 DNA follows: TGTGCCAGCAGCATCATTAGCTCTGGAAACACCATATATTTT.

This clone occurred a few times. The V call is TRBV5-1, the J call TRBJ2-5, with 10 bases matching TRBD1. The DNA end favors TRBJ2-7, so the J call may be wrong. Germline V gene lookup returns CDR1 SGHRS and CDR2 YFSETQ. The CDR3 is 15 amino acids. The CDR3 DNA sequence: TGCGCCAGCAGCGAATGGGACAGGGGACCCTACGAGCAGTACTTC. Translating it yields CASSEWDRGPYEQYF.

DNA of the CDR3: TGTGCCAGCAGCACCTTCGACGGGGAGACCCAGTACTTC. As protein: CASSTFDGETQYF. V is TRBV7-3 and J is TRBJ2-5; the D is unclear. Trimming pared 5 bases from V and 5 bases from J, leaving 12 bases between. Germline loops: CDR1 SGHTA, CDR2 FQGTGA. The CDR3 length is 13 residues.

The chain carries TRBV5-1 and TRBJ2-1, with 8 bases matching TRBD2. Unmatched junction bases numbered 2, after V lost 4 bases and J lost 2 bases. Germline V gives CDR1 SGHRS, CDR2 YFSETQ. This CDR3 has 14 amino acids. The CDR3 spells CASSPSGPYNEQFF. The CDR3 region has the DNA TGCGCCAGCAGCCCTAGCGGGCCCTACAATGAGCAGTTCTTC. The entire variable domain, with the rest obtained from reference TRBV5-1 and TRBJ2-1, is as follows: KAGVTQTPRYLIKTRGQQVTLSCSPISGHRSVSWYQQTPGQGLQFLFEYFSETQRNKGNFPGRFSGRQFSNSRSEMNVSTLELGDSALYLCASSPSGPYNEQFFGPGTRLTVL.

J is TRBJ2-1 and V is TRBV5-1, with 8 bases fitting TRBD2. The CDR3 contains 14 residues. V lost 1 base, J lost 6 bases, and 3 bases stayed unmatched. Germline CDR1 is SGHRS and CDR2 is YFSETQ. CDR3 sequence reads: CASSLSGGPNEQFF. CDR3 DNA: TGCGCCAGCAGCTTGAGCGGGGGCCCCAATGAGCAGTTCTTC.

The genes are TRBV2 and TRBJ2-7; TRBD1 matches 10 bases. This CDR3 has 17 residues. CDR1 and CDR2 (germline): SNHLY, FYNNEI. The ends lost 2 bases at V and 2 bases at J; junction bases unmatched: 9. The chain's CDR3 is CASSERSAGTGAYEQYF. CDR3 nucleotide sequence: TGTGCCAGCAGTGAACGGTCCGCCGGGACAGGGGCCTACGAGCAGTACTTC.

The CDR3: CASNEGGSITDTQYF. The CDR3 coding sequence is TGTGCCAGCAATGAAGGAGGCTCAATCACAGATACGCAGTATTTT. This rearrangement joins TRBV4-2 to TRBJ2-3; D is possibly TRBD2 (5 bases). Looked up from germline, CDR1 is LGHNA and CDR2 is YNFKEQ. With 7 bases removed from V and 2 bases from J, the gap between germline ends came to 16 bases. This CDR3 has 15 amino acids.

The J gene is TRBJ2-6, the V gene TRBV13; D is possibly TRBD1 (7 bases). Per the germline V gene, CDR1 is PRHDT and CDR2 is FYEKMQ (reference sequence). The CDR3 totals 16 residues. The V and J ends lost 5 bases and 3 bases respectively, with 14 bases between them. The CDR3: CASSRGGGVGANVLTF. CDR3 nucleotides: TGTGCCAGCAGCCGCGGAGGGGGCGTTGGGGCCAACGTCCTGACTTTC.

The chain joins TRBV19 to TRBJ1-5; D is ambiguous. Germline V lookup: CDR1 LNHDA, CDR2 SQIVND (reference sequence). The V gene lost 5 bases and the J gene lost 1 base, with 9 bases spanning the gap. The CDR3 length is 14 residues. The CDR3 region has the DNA TGTGCCAGTAGTCTCAGACACAGCAATCAGCCCCAGCATTTT. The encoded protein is CASSLRHSNQPQHF. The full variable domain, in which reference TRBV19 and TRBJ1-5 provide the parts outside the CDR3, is DGGITQSPKYLFRKEGQNVTLSCEQNLNHDAMYWYRQDPGQGLRLIYYSQIVNDFQKGDIAEGYSVSREKKESFPLTVTSAQKNPTAFYLCASSLRHSNQPQHFGDGTRLSIL.

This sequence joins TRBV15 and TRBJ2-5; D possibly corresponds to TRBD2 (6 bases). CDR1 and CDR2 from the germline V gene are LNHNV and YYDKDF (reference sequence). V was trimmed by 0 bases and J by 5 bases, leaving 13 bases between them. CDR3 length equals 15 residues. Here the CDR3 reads CATSRDFLAGETQYF. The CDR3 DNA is TGTGCCACCAGCAGAGATTTTCTCGCGGGGGAGACCCAGTACTTC.

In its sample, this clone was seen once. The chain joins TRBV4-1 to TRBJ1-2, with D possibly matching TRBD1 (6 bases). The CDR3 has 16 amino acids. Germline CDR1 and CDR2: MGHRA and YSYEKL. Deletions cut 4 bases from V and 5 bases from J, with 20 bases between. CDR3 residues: CASSRERGTPTYGYTF. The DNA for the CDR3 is TGCGCCAGCAGCCGAGAGAGAGGGACACCTACTTATGGCTACACCTTC.

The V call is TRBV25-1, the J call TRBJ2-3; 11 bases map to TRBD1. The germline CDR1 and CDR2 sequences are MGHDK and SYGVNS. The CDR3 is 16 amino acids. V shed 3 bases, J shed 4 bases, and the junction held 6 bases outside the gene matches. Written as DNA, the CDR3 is TGTGCCAGCAGTGATCCCCGGACAGGGGGCGCAGATACGCAGTATTTT. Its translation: CASSDPRTGGADTQYF.

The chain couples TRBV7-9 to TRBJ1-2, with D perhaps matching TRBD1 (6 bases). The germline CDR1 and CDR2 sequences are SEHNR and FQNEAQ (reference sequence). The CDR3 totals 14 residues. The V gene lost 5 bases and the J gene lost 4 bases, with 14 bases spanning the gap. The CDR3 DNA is TGTGCCAGCAGCCTCACAGGGCTCGGCTATGGCTACACCTTC. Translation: CASSLTGLGYGYTF.

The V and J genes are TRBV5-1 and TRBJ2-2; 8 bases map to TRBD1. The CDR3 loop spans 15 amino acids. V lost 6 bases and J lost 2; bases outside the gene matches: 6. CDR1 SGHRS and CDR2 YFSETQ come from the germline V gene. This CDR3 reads CASTPGQVNTGELFF. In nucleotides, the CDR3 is TGCGCCAGCACTCCGGGACAGGTTAACACCGGGGAGCTGTTTTTT.

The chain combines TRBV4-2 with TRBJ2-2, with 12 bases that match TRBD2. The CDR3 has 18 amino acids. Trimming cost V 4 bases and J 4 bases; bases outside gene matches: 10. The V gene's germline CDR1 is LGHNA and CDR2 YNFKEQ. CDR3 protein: CASSPGLAGSTSTGELFF. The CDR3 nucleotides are TGTGCCAGCAGCCCGGGACTAGCGGGTTCCACGTCCACCGGGGAGCTGTTTTTT.

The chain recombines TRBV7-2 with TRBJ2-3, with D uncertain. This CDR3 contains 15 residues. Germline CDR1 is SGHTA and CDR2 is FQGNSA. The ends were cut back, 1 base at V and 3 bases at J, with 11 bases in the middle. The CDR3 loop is CASSLDGPLTDTQYF. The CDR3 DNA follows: TGTGCCAGCAGCTTAGATGGGCCTTTGACAGATACGCAGTATTTT.

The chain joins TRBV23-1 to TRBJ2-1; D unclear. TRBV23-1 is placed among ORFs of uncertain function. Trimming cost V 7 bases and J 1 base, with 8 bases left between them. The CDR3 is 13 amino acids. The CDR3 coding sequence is TGCGCCAGCATCCGACTTTCCTACAATGAGCAGTTCTTC. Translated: CASIRLSYNEQFF.

Written as DNA, the CDR3 is TGTGCCAGCTCACCACTACAGGGCCGGAACACTGAAGCTTTCTTT. Protein: CASSPLQGRNTEAFF. The chain combines TRBV18 with TRBJ1-1, with D perhaps matching TRBD1 (6 bases). CDR1 is KGHSH and CDR2 is LQKENI in the germline V gene. The CDR3 loop spans 15 amino acids. V was cut by 1 base and J by 1 base, with 10 bases left in between.

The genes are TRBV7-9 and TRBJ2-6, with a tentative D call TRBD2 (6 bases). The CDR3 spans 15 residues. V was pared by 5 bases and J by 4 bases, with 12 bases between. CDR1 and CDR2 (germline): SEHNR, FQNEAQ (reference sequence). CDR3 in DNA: TGTGCCAGCAGCCCCCGGGGGTCAGGGGCCAACGTCCTGACTTTC. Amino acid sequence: CASSPRGSGANVLTF.

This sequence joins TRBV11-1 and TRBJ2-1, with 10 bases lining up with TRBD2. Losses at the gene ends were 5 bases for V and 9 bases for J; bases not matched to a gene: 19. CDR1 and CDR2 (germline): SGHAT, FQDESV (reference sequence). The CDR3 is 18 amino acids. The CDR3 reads CASSLRRRGASGSPEQFF. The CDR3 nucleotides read TGTGCCAGCAGCCTACGTCGACGGGGGGCTAGCGGGAGTCCTGAGCAGTTCTTC.

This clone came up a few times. In nucleotides, the CDR3 is TGTGCCAGCAGCTTATTTGGCGGGAGGTCCTACAATGAGCAGTTCTTC. It codes for CASSLFGGRSYNEQFF. This sequence joins TRBV7-2 and TRBJ2-1, with 8 bases aligning to TRBD2. Germline CDR1 and CDR2: SGHTA and FQGNSA. Losses at the gene ends were 2 bases for V and 1 base for J; bases not matched to a gene: 4. This CDR3 spans 16 amino acids. The whole variable domain, remainder taken from reference TRBV7-2 and TRBJ2-1, is GAGVSQSPSNKVTEKGKDVELRCDPISGHTALYWYRQSLGQGLEFLIYFQGNSAPDKSGLPSDRFSAERTGGSVSTLTIQRTQQEDSAVYLCASSLFGGRSYNEQFFGPGTRLTVL.

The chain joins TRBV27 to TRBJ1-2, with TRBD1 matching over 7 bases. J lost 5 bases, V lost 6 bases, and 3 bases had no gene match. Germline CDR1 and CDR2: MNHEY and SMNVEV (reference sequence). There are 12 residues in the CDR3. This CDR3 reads CASSPGGYGYTF. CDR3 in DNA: TGTGCCAGCAGCCCAGGGGGGTATGGCTACACCTTC.

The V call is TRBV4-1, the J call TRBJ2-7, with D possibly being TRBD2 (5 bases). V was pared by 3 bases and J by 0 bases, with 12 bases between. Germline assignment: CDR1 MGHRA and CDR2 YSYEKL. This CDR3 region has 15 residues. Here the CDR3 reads CASSQIGVGSYEQYF. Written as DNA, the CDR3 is TGCGCCAGCAGCCAGATCGGGGTTGGCTCCTACGAGCAGTACTTC.

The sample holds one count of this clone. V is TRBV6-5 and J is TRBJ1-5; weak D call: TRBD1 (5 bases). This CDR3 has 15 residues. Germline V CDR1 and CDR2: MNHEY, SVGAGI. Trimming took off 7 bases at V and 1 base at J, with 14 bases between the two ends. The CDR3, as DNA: TGTGCCAGCACCATTGGGGGGTCCAGCAATCAGCCCCAGCATTTT. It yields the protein CASTIGGSSNQPQHF.

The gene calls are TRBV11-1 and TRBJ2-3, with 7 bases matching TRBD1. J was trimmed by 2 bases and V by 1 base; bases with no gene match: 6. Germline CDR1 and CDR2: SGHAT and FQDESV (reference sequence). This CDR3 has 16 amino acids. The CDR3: CASSLGRQGHTDTQYF. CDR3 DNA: TGTGCCAGCAGCTTAGGACGACAGGGACACACAGATACGCAGTATTTT.

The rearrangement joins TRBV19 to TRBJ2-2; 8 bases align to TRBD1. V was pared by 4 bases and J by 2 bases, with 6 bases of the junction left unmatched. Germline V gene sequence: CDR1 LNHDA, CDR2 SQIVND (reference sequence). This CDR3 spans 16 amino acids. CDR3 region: CASSKGQGLNTGELFF. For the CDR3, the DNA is TGTGCCAGTAGTAAAGGACAGGGCCTCAACACCGGGGAGCTGTTTTTT.

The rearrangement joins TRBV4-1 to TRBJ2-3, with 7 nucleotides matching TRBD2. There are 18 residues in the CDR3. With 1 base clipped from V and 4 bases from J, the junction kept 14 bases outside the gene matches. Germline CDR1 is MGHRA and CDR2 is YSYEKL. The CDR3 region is CASSQGGYGGGEADTQYF. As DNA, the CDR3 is TGCGCCAGCAGCCAAGGAGGGTACGGCGGGGGAGAGGCAGATACGCAGTATTTT.

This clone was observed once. The CDR3 region is CASSQDPGHGNEQFF. The CDR3 bases are TGTGCCAGCAGCCAAGATCCGGGACACGGCAATGAGCAGTTCTTC. V is TRBV4-2 and J is TRBJ2-1; a weak D match, TRBD1 (6 bases). This CDR3 has 15 residues. V was cut by 0 bases and J by 6 bases, with 12 bases left in between. CDR1 is LGHNA and CDR2 is YNFKEQ in the germline V gene.